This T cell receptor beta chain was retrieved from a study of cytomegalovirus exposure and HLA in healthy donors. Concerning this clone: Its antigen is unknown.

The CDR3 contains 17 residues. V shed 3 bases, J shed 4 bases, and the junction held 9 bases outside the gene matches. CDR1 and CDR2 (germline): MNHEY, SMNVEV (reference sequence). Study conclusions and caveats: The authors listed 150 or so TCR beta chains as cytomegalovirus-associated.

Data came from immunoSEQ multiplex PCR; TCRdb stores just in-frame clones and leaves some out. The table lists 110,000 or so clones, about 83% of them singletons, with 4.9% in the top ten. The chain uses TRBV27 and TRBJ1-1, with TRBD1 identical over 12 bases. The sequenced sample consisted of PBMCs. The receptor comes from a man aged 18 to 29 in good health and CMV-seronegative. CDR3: CASSFRGTGGTGTEAFF. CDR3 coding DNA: TGTGCCAGCAGTTTTAGGGGGACAGGGGGCACGGGCACTGAAGCTTTCTTT.